The clone carrying this TCR beta chain occurred a few times. The antigen is unknown. The same CDR3 is also encoded by other DNA sequences in this sample. The record originates from a study of cytomegalovirus exposure and HLA in healthy donors. There are 15 residues in the CDR3. Looked up from germline, CDR1 is MDHEN and CDR2 is SYDVKM. V trimming: 4 bases; J trimming: 1 base; junction bases outside the gene matches: 5. Primers included in the PCR were 60 Vbeta and 13 Jbeta primers. Sequencing used immunoSEQ multiplex PCR; TCRdb keeps in-frame clones, though not all of them. The sample yields 99,000 or so clones, over 70% seen once. Points from the study as a whole: A further, later analysis showed that HLA-associated TCR beta chains (compared with equally common others) were more clonally expanded. A later analysis found most CMV-associated TCR beta chains apparently HLA-restricted. In a later analysis, TCR beta V- and J-gene trimming was associated with a missense DCLRE1C variant. Sequencing likely caused a cluster of highly shared sequence variants.

Input material: PBMCs. The rearrangement joins TRBV28 to TRBJ2-7; 9 nucleotides match TRBD2. The TCR originated in a man aged 30 to 39 in good health and CMV-seronegative. DNA for the CDR3: TGTGCCAGCAGTTCCTTAGCGGGAGTTTCCTACGAGCAGTACTTC. Translation gives CASSSLAGVSYEQYF.